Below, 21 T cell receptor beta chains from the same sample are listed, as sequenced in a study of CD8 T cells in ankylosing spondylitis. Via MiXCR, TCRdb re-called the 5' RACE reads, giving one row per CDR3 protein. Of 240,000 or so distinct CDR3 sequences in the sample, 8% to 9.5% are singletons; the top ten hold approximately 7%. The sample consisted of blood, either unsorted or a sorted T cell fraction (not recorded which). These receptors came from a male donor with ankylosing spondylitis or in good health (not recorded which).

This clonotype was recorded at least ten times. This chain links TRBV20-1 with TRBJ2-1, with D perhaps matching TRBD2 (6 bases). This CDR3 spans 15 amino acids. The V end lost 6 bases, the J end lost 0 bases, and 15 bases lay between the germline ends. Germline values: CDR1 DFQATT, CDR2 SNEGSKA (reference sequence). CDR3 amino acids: CSALAVGSSYNEQFF. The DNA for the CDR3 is TGCAGTGCCCTCGCCGTCGGGAGCTCCTACAATGAGCAGTTCTTC.

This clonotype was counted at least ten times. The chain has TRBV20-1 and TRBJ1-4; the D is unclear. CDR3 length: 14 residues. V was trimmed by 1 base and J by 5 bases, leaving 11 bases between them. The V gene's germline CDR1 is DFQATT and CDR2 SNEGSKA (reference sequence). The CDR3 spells CSARGSPGNEKLFF. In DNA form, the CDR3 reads TGCAGTGCTAGAGGTTCACCGGGAAATGAAAAACTGTTTTTT.

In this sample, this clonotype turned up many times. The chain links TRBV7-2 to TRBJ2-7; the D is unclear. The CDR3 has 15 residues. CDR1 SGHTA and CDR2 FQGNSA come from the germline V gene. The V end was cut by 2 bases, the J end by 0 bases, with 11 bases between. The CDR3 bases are TGTGCCAGCAGCTTACTGCCCCTAGACTCCTACGAGCAGTACTTC. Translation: CASSLLPLDSYEQYF.

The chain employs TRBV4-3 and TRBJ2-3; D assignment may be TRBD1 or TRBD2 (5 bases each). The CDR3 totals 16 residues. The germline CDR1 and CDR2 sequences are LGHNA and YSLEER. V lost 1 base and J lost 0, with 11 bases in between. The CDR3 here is CASSQGRWGSTDTQYF. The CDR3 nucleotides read TGCGCCAGCAGCCAAGGACGGTGGGGGAGCACAGATACGCAGTATTTT.

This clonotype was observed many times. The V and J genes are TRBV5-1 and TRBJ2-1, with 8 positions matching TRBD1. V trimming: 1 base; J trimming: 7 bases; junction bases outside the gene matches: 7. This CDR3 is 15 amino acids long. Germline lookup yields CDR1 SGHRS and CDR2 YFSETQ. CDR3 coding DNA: TGCGCCAGCAGCTTGAACGGACAGGGCATGAATGAGCAGTTCTTC. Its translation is CASSLNGQGMNEQFF. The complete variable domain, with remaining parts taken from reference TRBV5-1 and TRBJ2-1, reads KAGVTQTPRYLIKTRGQQVTLSCSPISGHRSVSWYQQTPGQGLQFLFEYFSETQRNKGNFPGRFSGRQFSNSRSEMNVSTLELGDSALYLCASSLNGQGMNEQFFGPGTRLTVL.

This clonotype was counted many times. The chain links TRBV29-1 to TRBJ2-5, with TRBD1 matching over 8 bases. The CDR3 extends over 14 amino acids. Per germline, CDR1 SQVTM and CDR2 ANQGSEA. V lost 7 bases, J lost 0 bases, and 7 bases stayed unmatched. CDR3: CSATGEGYQETQYF. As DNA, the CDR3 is TGCAGCGCGACAGGGGAAGGGTACCAAGAGACCCAGTACTTC.

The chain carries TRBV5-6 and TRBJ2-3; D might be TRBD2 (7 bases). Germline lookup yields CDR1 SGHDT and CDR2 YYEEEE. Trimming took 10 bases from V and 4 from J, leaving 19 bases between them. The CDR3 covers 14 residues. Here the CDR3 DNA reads TGTGCCTCCGGATTAGGGGGGGCACCAGATACGCAGTATTTT. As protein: CASGLGGAPDTQYF.

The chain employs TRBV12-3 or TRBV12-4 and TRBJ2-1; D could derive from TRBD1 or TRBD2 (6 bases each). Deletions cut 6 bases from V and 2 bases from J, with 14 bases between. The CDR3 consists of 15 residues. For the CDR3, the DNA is TGTGCCAGCAGCACAGGGCGGGGCCCCTACAATGAGCAGTTCTTC. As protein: CASSTGRGPYNEQFF.

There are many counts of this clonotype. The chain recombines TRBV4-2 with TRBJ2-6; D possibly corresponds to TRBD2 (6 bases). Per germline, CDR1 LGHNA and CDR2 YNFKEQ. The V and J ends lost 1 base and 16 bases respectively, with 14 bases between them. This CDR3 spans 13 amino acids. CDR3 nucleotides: TGTGCCAGCAGCCAAGTAGTCTTGGGGAGGCTGACTTTC. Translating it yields CASSQVVLGRLTF.

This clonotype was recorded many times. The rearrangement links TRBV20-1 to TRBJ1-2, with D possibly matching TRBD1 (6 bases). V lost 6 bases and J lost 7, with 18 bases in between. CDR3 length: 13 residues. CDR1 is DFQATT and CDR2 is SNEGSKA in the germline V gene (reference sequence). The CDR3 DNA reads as TGCAGTGCGCAGACCGGGACATACTTTGGCTACACCTTC. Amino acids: CSAQTGTYFGYTF.

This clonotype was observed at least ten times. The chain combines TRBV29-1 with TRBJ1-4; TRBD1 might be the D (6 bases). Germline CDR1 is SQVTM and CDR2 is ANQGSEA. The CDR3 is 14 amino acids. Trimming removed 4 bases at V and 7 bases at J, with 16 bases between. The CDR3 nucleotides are TGCAGCGTTGGTCGTTCAGGGGAGGGTGAAAAACTGTTTTTT. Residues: CSVGRSGEGEKLFF.

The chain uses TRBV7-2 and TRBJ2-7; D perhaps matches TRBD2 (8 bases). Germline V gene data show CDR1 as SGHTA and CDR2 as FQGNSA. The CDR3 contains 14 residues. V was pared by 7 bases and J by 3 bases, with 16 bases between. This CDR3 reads CASNQGGTSYEQYF. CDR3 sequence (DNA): TGTGCCAGCAACCAGGGGGGGACTAGCTACGAGCAGTACTTC.

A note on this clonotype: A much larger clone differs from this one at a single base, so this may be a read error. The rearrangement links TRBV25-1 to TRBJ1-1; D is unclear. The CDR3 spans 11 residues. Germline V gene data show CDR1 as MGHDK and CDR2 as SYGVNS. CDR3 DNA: TGTGCCGGCAGTGAGGGATATACGGCTTTCTTT. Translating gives CAGSEGYTAFF.

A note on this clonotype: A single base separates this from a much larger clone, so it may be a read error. Here the CDR3 reads CASGAGQGLSSYNEQFF. The CDR3 coding sequence is TGTGCCAGCGGCGCCGGACAGGGTTTAAGCTCCTACAATGAGCAGTTCTTC. The chain employs TRBV4-2 and TRBJ2-1; 8 bases are a match to TRBD1. The junction had 12 bases not matched to a gene; V was cut back by 8 bases and J by 0 bases. CDR1 is LGHNA and CDR2 is YNFKEQ in the germline V gene. The CDR3 is made up of 17 amino acids.

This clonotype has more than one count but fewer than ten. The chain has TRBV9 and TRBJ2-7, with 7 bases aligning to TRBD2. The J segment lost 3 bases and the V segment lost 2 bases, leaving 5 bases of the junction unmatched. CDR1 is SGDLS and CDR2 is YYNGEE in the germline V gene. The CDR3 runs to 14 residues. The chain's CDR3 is CASSVGGTNYEQYF. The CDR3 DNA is TGTGCCAGCAGCGTGGGAGGGACTAACTACGAGCAGTACTTC.

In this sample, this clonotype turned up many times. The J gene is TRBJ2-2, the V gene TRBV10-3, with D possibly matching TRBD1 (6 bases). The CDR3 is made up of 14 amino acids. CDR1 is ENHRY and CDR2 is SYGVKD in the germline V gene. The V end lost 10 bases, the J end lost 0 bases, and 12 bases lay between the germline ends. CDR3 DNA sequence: TGTGCCACCGGGGACACTTCGAACACCGGGGAGCTGTTTTTT. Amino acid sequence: CATGDTSNTGELFF.

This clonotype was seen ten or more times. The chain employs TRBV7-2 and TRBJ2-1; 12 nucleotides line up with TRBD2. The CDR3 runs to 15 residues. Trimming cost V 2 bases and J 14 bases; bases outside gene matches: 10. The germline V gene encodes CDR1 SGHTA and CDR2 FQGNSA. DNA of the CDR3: TGTGCCAGCAGCTTAAATGGTGCCAGACTAGCGGGAGAGTTCTTC. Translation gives CASSLNGARLAGEFF.

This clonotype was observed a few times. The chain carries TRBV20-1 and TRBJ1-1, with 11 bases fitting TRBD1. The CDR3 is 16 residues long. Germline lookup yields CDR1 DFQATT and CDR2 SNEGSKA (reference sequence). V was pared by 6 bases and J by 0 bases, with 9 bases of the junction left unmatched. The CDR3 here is CSAPPGQGGLNTEAFF. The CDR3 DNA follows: TGCAGTGCACCTCCGGGACAGGGGGGATTGAACACTGAAGCTTTCTTT.

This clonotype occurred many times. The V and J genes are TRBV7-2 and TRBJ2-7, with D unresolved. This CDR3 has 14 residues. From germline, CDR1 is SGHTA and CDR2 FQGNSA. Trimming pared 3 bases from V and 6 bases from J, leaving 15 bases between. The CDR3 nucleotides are TGTGCCAGCAGCTTGGGGTTGGTCCCTGGCGAGCAGTACTTC. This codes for CASSLGLVPGEQYF.

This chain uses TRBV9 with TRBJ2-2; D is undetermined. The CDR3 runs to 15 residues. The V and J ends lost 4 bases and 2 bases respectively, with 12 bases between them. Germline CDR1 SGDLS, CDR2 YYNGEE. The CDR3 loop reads CASSPGSQNTGELFF. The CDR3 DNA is TGTGCCAGCAGCCCCGGGTCTCAAAACACCGGGGAGCTGTTTTTT.

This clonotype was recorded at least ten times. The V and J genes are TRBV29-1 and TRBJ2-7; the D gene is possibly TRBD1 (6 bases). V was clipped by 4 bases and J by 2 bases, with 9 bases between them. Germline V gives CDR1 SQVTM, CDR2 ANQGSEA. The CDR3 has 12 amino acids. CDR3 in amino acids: CSVGQAAYEQYF. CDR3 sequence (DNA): TGCAGCGTTGGACAGGCCGCCTACGAGCAGTACTTC.